This TCR beta chain originates from a study of regulatory T cells in long-lasting Graves disease. This clonotype occurred many times. The antigen is not known. Construction of TCR beta libraries relied on iRepertoire HTBI primers and on Arm-PCR targeting CDR3 regions. One entry per CDR3 protein results from TCRdb running MiXCR on the multiplex PCR reads. The sample carries almost 350,000 distinct CDR3 sequences, around a fifth recorded once. Time point noted: persistent/refractory GD, antithyroid drugs over 5 years with positive TRAb. Isolated PBMC RNA provided the starting material for the TCR library. General observations from the study: TCR diversity was lower in persistent Graves' patients (versus newly diagnosed ones). Newly diagnosed patients shared about a thousand public clonotypes; persistent patients shared a few thousand.

The CDR3 covers 15 residues. CDR1 and CDR2 (germline): MNHEY, SMNVEV (reference sequence). The V and J ends lost 5 bases and 4 bases respectively, with 17 bases between them. The gene calls are TRBV27 and TRBJ1-2; D is perhaps TRBD1 (5 bases). This material consisted of peripheral blood mononuclear cells (PBMCs), taken when the disease was refractory, from a patient treated with antithyroid drugs. This clonotype was sampled from a female donor with Graves disease. CDR3 nucleotides: TGTGCCAGCAGTCCGAGGCGAGGGACGGCCTATGGCTACACCTTC. Translation gives CASSPRRGTAYGYTF.